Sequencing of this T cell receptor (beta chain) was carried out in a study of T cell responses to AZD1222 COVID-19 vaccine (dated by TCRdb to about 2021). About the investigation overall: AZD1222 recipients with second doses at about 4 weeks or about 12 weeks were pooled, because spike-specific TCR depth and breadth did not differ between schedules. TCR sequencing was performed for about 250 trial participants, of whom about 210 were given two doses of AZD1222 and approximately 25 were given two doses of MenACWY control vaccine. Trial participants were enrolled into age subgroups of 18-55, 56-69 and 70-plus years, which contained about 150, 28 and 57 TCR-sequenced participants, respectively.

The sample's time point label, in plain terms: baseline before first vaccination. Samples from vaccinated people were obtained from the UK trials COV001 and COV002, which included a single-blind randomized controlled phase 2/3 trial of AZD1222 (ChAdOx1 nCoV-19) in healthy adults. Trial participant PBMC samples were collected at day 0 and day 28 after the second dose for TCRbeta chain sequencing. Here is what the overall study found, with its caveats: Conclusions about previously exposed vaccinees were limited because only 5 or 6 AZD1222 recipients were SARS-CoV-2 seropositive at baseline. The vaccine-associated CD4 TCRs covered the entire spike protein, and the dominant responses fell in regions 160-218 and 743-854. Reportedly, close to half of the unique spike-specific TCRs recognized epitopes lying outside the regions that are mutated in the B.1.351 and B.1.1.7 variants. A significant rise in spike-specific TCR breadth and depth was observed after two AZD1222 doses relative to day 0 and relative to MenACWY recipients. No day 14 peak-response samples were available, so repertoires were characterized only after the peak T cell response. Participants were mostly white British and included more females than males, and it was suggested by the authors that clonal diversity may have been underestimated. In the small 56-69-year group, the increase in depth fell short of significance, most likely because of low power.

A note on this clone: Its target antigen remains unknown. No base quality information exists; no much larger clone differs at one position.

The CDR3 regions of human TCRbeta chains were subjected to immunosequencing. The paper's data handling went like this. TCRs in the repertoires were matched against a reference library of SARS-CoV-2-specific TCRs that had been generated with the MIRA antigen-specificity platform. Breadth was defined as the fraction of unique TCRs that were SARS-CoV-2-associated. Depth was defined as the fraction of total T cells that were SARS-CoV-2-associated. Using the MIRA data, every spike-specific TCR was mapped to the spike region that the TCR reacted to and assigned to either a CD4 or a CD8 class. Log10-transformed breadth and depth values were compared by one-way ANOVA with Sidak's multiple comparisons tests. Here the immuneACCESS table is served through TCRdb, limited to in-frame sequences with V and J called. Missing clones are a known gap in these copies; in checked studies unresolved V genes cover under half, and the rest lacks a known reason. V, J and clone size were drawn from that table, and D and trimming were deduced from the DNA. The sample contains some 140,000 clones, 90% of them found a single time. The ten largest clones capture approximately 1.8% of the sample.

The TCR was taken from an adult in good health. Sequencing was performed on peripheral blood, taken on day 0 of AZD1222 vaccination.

The nucleotide sequence is given as TGTGCCAGCAGTCCCCCGGGACAGGGAACCTACAATGAGCAGTTCTTC. This yields the protein CASSPPGQGTYNEQFF. The chain couples TRBV11-3 to TRBJ2-1; 9 central bases correspond to TRBD1. Trimming leaves V shorter by 6 bases and J shorter by 2 bases, with the junction holding 8 bases beyond the gene matches. Its CDR3 holds 16 amino acids, cysteine through phenylalanine. The DNA shown is the 48-base CDR3, in frame from base 1. CDR1 and CDR2 are read off the germline V gene as SGHNT and YENEEA.